Described below is a single TCR beta chain sequence and its context. Its matching antigen is unknown. An assay was performed, and its level was deep. Only in-frame clones appear in the TCRdb table, and some are missing; sequencing was by immunoSEQ multiplex PCR. The sample lists over 850,000 clones, about 84% occurring once. The data were obtained in a study of shared clonotypes between healthy human individuals. Study information: Three CD4 naive, three CD4 memory, two CD8 naive and one CD8 memory plate were used per donor.

General study results and limits: Clonotypes shared by all four sorted-subset donors had higher generation probabilities than non-shared clonotypes. The small donor group covered limited genetic and exposure diversity.

Germline trimming cut 7 bases from V and 3 bases from J; bases unmatched to any gene: 9. Germline V lookup: CDR1 LNHDA, CDR2 SQIVND (reference sequence). This CDR3 contains 14 residues. This chain connects TRBV19 to TRBJ2-7, with 7 bases matching TRBD2. This TCR was recovered from a man aged 18 to 30 in good health. Some clones in this sample may be carry-over from other donors' samples. Specimen: memory CD4+ T cells from PBMCs. The subset: CD45RA-negative fraction. The CDR3 DNA sequence: TGTGCCAGTACTTCGCCGGGACTAATCTACGAGCAGTACTTC. Its translation is CASTSPGLIYEQYF.